This is a list of T cell receptor beta chains from one sample in a study of control samples from healthy donors and cancer patients. Sequenced by immunoSEQ multiplex PCR; TCRdb stores in-frame clones only, minus some. The repertoire consists of about 120,000 clones, with about 83% occurring once and the leading ten covering over 10%. Input material: blood. The receptors were gathered from a man aged 30 to 45 in good health. CDR3s include the opening cysteine and the closing phenylalanine or tryptophan. The D gene is left open where the match is weak. Size is omitted from some rows. Given values are once, few, many or a class for expanded clones.

NA	14	NA	TRBV14	TRBJ1-2	CASSPLGGASGYTF	TGTGCCAGCAGCCCCCTGGGGGGCGCGTCTGGCTACACCTTC
TRBD2	14	NA	TRBV7-9	TRBJ2-7	CASSPTGGAYEQYF	TGTGCCAGCAGCCCCACGGGGGGGGCGTACGAGCAGTACTTC
NA	14	NA	TRBV10-3	TRBJ2-3	CAISDGGNKDTQYF	TGTGCCATCAGTGACGGCGGGAATAAAGATACGCAGTATTTT
NA	15	NA	TRBV5-1	TRBJ1-4	CASSLVAGLGEKLFF	TGCGCCAGCAGCTTGGTGGCGGGTTTAGGGGAAAAACTGTTTTTT
NA	14	NA	TRBV9	TRBJ2-2	CASSARPQAGELFF	TGTGCCAGCAGCGCAAGACCACAAGCCGGGGAGCTGTTTTTT
NA	12	NA	TRBV2	TRBJ2-7	CASRGIAYEQYF	TGTGCCAGCAGGGGGATCGCCTACGAGCAGTACTTC
TRBD1	14	NA	TRBV5-8	TRBJ1-6	CASSIRDRNSPLHF	TGTGCCAGCAGCATCCGGGACAGAAATTCACCCCTCCACTTT
TRBD1	14	NA	TRBV28	TRBJ1-2	CASSSGTGVSGYTF	TGTGCCAGCAGTTCCGGGACAGGGGTTTCTGGCTACACCTTC
TRBD1	21	NA	TRBV4-1	TRBJ2-3	CASSHPRDRGRGIDVADTQYF	TGCGCCAGCAGCCACCCCCGGGACAGGGGAAGGGGAATCGATGTGGCGGATACGCAGTATTTT
TRBD1	13	NA	TRBV5-5	TRBJ2-5	CASSFQGEETQYF	TGTGCCAGCAGCTTTCAGGGGGAAGAGACCCAGTACTTC
NA	14	NA	TRBV6-6	TRBJ1-1	CASTRRKENTEAFF	TGTGCCAGTACCCGCCGCAAGGAGAACACTGAAGCTTTCTTT
TRBD1	17	NA	TRBV5-4	TRBJ1-1	CASSLMRQGDLNTEAFF	TGTGCCAGCAGCTTGATGAGACAGGGAGACTTGAACACTGAAGCTTTCTTT
TRBD1	14	few	TRBV5-8	TRBJ1-2	CASSLLTGVVGYTF	TGTGCCAGCAGCTTGTTGACAGGGGTAGTGGGCTACACCTTC
TRBD1	15	once	TRBV9	TRBJ1-6	CASSPGQGGNSPLHF	TGTGCCAGCAGCCCGGGACAGGGAGGTAATTCACCCCTCCACTTT
NA	11	NA	TRBV28	TRBJ1-2	CATEGLYGYTF	TGTGCCACCGAGGGCCTCTATGGCTACACCTTC
TRBD1	14	few	TRBV5-8	TRBJ2-2	CASSFRDRAGELFF	TGTGCCAGCAGCTTCCGGGACAGGGCCGGGGAGCTGTTTTTT
NA	11	NA	TRBV29-1	TRBJ2-7	CSVEESRIEYF	TGCAGCGTTGAAGAATCCAGAATCGAGTACTTC
NA	11	once	TRBV30	TRBJ2-7	CAWSTSYEQYF	TGTGCCTGGAGTACCTCCTACGAGCAGTACTTC
TRBD2	14	NA	TRBV7-2	TRBJ2-1	CASSPGTSVNEQFF	TGTGCCAGCAGCCCCGGGACTAGCGTGAATGAGCAGTTCTTC
TRBD2	18	NA	TRBV19	TRBJ2-6	CAGGDGGGAGSGANVLTF	TGTGCCGGGGGCGACGGCGGGGGGGCCGGCTCTGGGGCCAACGTCCTGACTTTC
NA	14	NA	TRBV29-1	TRBJ2-3	CSVRRASFTDTQYF	TGCAGCGTACGAAGGGCCTCCTTCACAGATACGCAGTATTTT
NA	14	once	TRBV5-5	TRBJ1-4	CASTPQATNEKLFF	TGTGCCAGCACACCCCAGGCTACTAATGAAAAACTGTTTTTT
NA	17	NA	TRBV24-1	TRBJ2-6	CATSDFSGAEGANVLTF	TGTGCCACCAGTGATTTCTCGGGGGCCGAAGGGGCCAACGTCCTGACTTTC
TRBD2	15	NA	TRBV20-1	TRBJ2-3	CSASDSGGGTDTQYF	TGCAGTGCTAGTGATAGCGGGGGGGGCACAGATACGCAGTATTTT
NA	12	NA	TRBV12-5	TRBJ2-3	CASGLEQGTQYF	TGTGCTAGTGGTCTCGAACAGGGTACGCAGTATTTT
NA	16	NA	TRBV28	TRBJ1-1	CASSSGAGPLYTEAFF	TGTGCCAGCAGCTCAGGGGCCGGTCCCTTGTACACTGAAGCTTTCTTT
TRBD1	15	NA	TRBV7-8	TRBJ1-6	CASSSSGGRNSPLHF	TGTGCCAGCAGCTCCTCAGGGGGACGGAATTCACCCCTCCACTTT
TRBD1	14	NA	TRBV6-4	TRBJ1-2	CASSNTGGGYGYTF	TGTGCCAGCTCGAACACAGGGGGTGGCTATGGCTACACCTTC
NA	13	NA	TRBV7-3	TRBJ1-2	CASSLSAGNGYTF	TGTGCCAGCAGCTTATCTGCTGGGAATGGCTACACCTTC
NA	13	NA	TRBV6-2/TRBV6-3	TRBJ2-7	CASSYAYLGEQYF	TGTGCCAGCAGTTACGCTTATTTGGGCGAGCAGTACTTC
NA	11	NA	TRBV19	TRBJ1-3	CASPRGNTIYF	TGTGCCAGTCCCCGCGGAAACACCATATATTTT
NA	14	NA	TRBV24-1	TRBJ2-5	CATSDPGVGETQYF	TGTGCCACCAGTGATCCAGGGGTAGGGGAGACCCAGTACTTC
NA	15	NA	TRBV28	TRBJ1-4	CASSLRGAANEKLFF	TGTGCCAGCAGTTTGCGGGGGGCGGCTAATGAAAAACTGTTTTTT
TRBD1	13	once	TRBV2	TRBJ1-3	CASTGTGGNTIYF	TGTGCCAGTACTGGGACAGGGGGAAACACCATATATTTT
NA	12	NA	TRBV5-1	TRBJ1-2	CASSLQNYGYTF	TGCGCCAGCAGCTTACAGAACTATGGCTACACCTTC
TRBD1	15	NA	TRBV3-1/TRBV3-2	TRBJ1-2	CASSFVSGQGAGYTF	TGTGCCAGCAGTTTCGTCTCGGGACAGGGGGCCGGCTACACCTTC
TRBD1	14	few	TRBV5-1	TRBJ2-5	CASSFSGQGETQYF	TGCGCCAGCAGCTTCTCGGGACAGGGGGAGACCCAGTACTTC
NA	15	NA	TRBV5-1	TRBJ2-7	CASRTSPGAAYEQYF	TGCGCCAGCAGGACCTCCCCGGGGGCGGCCTACGAGCAGTACTTC
TRBD1	17	NA	TRBV6-6	TRBJ2-6	CASSPTTGNSGANVLTF	TGTGCCAGCAGTCCTACGACAGGGAACTCTGGGGCCAACGTCCTGACTTTC
NA	12	NA	TRBV5-6	TRBJ1-1	CASSSGPAEAFF	TGTGCCAGCAGCTCCGGTCCGGCTGAAGCTTTCTTT